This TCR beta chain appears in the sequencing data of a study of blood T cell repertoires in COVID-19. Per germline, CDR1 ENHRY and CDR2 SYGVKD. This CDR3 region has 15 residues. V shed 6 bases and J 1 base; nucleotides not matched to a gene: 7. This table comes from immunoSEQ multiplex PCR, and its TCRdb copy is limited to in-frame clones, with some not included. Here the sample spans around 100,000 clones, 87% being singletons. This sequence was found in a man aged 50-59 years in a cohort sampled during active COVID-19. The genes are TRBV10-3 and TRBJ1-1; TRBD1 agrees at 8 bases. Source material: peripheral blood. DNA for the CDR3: TGTGCCATCAGAGACAGGGGAAATTGGAACACTGAAGCTTTCTTT. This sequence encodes CAIRDRGNWNTEAFF.